Listed below are T cell receptor beta chains from one sample, sequenced in a study of identical twins. Via MiXCR, TCRdb re-called the 5' RACE reads, giving one row per CDR3 protein. The sample shows 570,000 or so distinct CDR3 sequences, 9.6% of them seen only once. This sample also belongs to another study, concerning yellow fever vaccine responses in identical twins.

The source material was PBMCs. The receptors stem from a young woman in good health. The CDR3 runs from the conserved cysteine through the conserved F or W. A D gene is named only where the DNA matches it firmly. Only part of the rows carry a size: once, few, many, or a class if the clone is expanded.

size: NA; D: NA; V: TRBV7-8; J: TRBJ1-1; DNA: TGTGCCAGCAGCTTAGCGCTGGGGTACACTGAAGCTTTCTTT; CDR3: CASSLALGYTEAFF
size: NA; D: TRBD1; V: TRBV4-1; J: TRBJ2-1; DNA: TGCGCCAGCAGCCAAGAAGCGCCGGGACAGGGGACGGGGGCTTCCTACAATGAGCAGTTCTTC; CDR3: CASSQEAPGQGTGASYNEQFF
size: few; D: NA; V: TRBV29-1; J: TRBJ1-3; DNA: TGCAGCGTAGAAGGACATAGCTCTGGAAACACCATATATTTT; CDR3: CSVEGHSSGNTIYF
size: NA; D: NA; V: TRBV6-5; J: TRBJ2-7; DNA: TGTGCCAGCAGTTACTCGAAACACAACACAGGGACCTACGAGCAGTACTTC; CDR3: CASSYSKHNTGTYEQYF
size: few; D: NA; V: TRBV15; J: TRBJ2-2; DNA: TGTGCCACCAGCAGAGTCCCCGGGGAGCTGTTTTTT; CDR3: CATSRVPGELFF
size: NA; D: NA; V: TRBV29-1; J: TRBJ2-7; DNA: TGCAGCGTTGAAAAGACCGGTAGAGACTACGAGCAGTACTTC; CDR3: CSVEKTGRDYEQYF
size: many; D: NA; V: TRBV20-1; J: TRBJ1-1; DNA: TGCAGTGCTAAAGGCCAACACACTGAAGCTTTCTTT; CDR3: CSAKGQHTEAFF
size: NA; D: NA; V: TRBV18; J: TRBJ1-1; DNA: TGTGCCAGCTCACCCTTCGGGTCCATCGAAGCTTTCTTT; CDR3: CASSPFGSIEAFF
size: many; D: NA; V: TRBV28; J: TRBJ2-7; DNA: TGTGCCAGCAGTTTGGGGGGCCCTCGCTCCTACGAGCAGTACTTC; CDR3: CASSLGGPRSYEQYF
size: few; D: NA; V: TRBV30; J: TRBJ2-2; DNA: TGTGCCTGGATTCAACAGAACACCGGGGAGCTGTTTTTT; CDR3: CAWIQQNTGELFF
size: few; D: NA; V: TRBV6-5; J: TRBJ2-7; DNA: TGTGCCAGCAGTTACGTTGTAACGGGAGTAATGTACTTC; CDR3: CASSYVVTGVMYF
size: NA; D: TRBD1; V: TRBV4-1; J: TRBJ2-1; DNA: TGCGCCAGCAGCCAAGGGACAGGGGGCTGGGATGAGCAGTTCTTC; CDR3: CASSQGTGGWDEQFF
size: few; D: NA; V: TRBV18; J: TRBJ2-5; DNA: TGTGCCAGCGCGCCTCAAGAGACCCAGTACTTC; CDR3: CASAPQETQYF
size: few; D: NA; V: TRBV29-1; J: TRBJ2-2; DNA: TGCAGCGTTGGGGAACAGACTAACACCGGGGAGCTGTTTTTT; CDR3: CSVGEQTNTGELFF
size: NA; D: NA; V: TRBV20-1; J: TRBJ2-1; DNA: TGCAGTGCGGAGTTAGGGGGGGGGCTACGAGAGCAGTTCTTC; CDR3: CSAELGGGLREQFF
size: NA; D: NA; V: TRBV27; J: TRBJ2-1; DNA: TGTGCCAGCAGTTTATGGGTAGGGGGGTACAATGAGCAGTTCTTC; CDR3: CASSLWVGGYNEQFF
size: few; D: TRBD2; V: TRBV7-2; J: TRBJ2-1; DNA: TGTGCCAGCAGCTCAACCGGGACTAGCGGTGAGCAGTTCTTC; CDR3: CASSSTGTSGEQFF
size: few; D: TRBD2; V: TRBV4-3; J: TRBJ2-2; DNA: TGCGCCAGCAGCCAAGACTCGGGACTAGCGGGAGGCGGGGAGCTGTTTTTT; CDR3: CASSQDSGLAGGGELFF
size: few; D: TRBD2; V: TRBV12-3/TRBV12-4; J: TRBJ2-1; DNA: TGTGCCAGCGGAAAGAGCGGGGTGTACAATGAGCAGTTCTTC; CDR3: CASGKSGVYNEQFF
size: NA; D: NA; V: TRBV10-2; J: TRBJ2-2; DNA: TGCGCCAGCAGCCGAAATCGACAGGTCACCGGGGAGCTGTTTTTT; CDR3: CASSRNRQVTGELFF
size: few; D: TRBD2; V: TRBV20-1; J: TRBJ2-5; DNA: TGCAGTGCTATGGGACTAGCGGGCGAGACCCAGTACTTC; CDR3: CSAMGLAGETQYF
size: many; D: NA; V: TRBV12-3/TRBV12-4; J: TRBJ1-6; DNA: TGTGCCAGCAGCTCAACCCCCAATTCACCCCTCCACTTT; CDR3: CASSSTPNSPLHF
size: NA; D: TRBD1; V: TRBV7-3; J: TRBJ2-1; DNA: TGTGCCAGCAGCTTAAAGGACCTCCGGGACAGGAGGAATGAGCAGTTCTTC; CDR3: CASSLKDLRDRRNEQFF
size: many; D: NA; V: TRBV7-6; J: TRBJ2-1; DNA: TGTGCCAGCAGCTTAGGGCCCGGACAGTTGGGGCATGAGCAGTTCTTC; CDR3: CASSLGPGQLGHEQFF
size: NA; D: NA; V: TRBV10-2; J: TRBJ2-7; DNA: TGCGCCAGCAGTGAGTTTGTGGGAGTGGGGGAGCAGTACTTC; CDR3: CASSEFVGVGEQYF
size: few; D: NA; V: TRBV12-3/TRBV12-4; J: TRBJ2-3; DNA: TGTGCCAGCAGTTTAATATTGTCCGACACAGATACGCAGTATTTT; CDR3: CASSLILSDTDTQYF
size: few; D: NA; V: TRBV2; J: TRBJ1-5; DNA: TGTGCCAGCAGTGACAGGGAGAATCAGCCCCAGCATTTT; CDR3: CASSDRENQPQHF
size: many; D: TRBD1; V: TRBV7-2; J: TRBJ2-2; DNA: TGTGCCAGCAGCTTAGTCGGGACAGGGGTTAACACCGGGGAGCTGTTTTTT; CDR3: CASSLVGTGVNTGELFF
size: few; D: NA; V: TRBV6-1; J: TRBJ1-1; DNA: TGTGCCAGCAGAGGGGGAACAGCCAACACTGAAGCTTTCTTT; CDR3: CASRGGTANTEAFF
size: NA; D: TRBD2; V: TRBV12-5; J: TRBJ2-1; DNA: TGTACCTGCTGTCCCACAATGCCCGGGACTAGCGGACAGAAAAAGCAGTTCTTC; CDR3: CTCCPTMPGTSGQKKQFF
size: many; D: TRBD2; V: TRBV7-2; J: TRBJ2-1; DNA: TGTGCCAGCAGCTTAGCCGGGCGGGAGGGGGTTGAGCAGTTCTTC; CDR3: CASSLAGREGVEQFF
size: NA; D: TRBD1; V: TRBV15; J: TRBJ2-3; DNA: TGTGCCACCAGCAGGGCAGGGGGTGGTGTAACAGATACGCAGTATTTT; CDR3: CATSRAGGGVTDTQYF
size: NA; D: TRBD1; V: TRBV3-1; J: TRBJ1-6; DNA: TGTGCCAGCAGGCTACGGGGACAGCAGAATTCACCCCTCCACTTT; CDR3: CASRLRGQQNSPLHF
size: few; D: TRBD1; V: TRBV10-3; J: TRBJ2-1; DNA: TGTGCCATCAGTGAAGACAGGGGATCCTACAATGAGCAGTTCTTC; CDR3: CAISEDRGSYNEQFF
size: NA; D: TRBD2; V: TRBV12-3/TRBV12-4; J: TRBJ2-7; DNA: TGTGCCAGCAGTTCGAGGACTAGCGGGACTAACTACGAGCAGTACTTC; CDR3: CASSSRTSGTNYEQYF
size: few; D: NA; V: TRBV5-5; J: TRBJ1-2; DNA: TGTGCCAGCAGCTCTGGAAGGTTCGTGGGCTACACCTTC; CDR3: CASSSGRFVGYTF
size: few; D: TRBD1; V: TRBV6-2/TRBV6-3; J: TRBJ2-7; DNA: TGTGCCAGCAGTTACGTCCCAGGGGGCAACTCCTACGAGCAGTACTTC; CDR3: CASSYVPGGNSYEQYF
size: few; D: NA; V: TRBV6-7; J: TRBJ2-2; DNA: TGTGCCAGCAGCAGGCCCACAGGGTATGACGGGGAGCTGTTTTTT; CDR3: CASSRPTGYDGELFF
size: NA; D: NA; V: TRBV28; J: TRBJ2-5; DNA: TGTGCCAGCAGTTTACATCCTCCCGAGGGGACCCAGTACTTC; CDR3: CASSLHPPEGTQYF
size: NA; D: NA; V: TRBV18; J: TRBJ2-1; DNA: TGTGCCAGCTCACGCCGTGGTGGGGGGCTCGTCAATGAGCAGTTCTTC; CDR3: CASSRRGGGLVNEQFF
size: NA; D: TRBD1; V: TRBV6-2/TRBV6-3; J: TRBJ2-7; DNA: TGTGCCAGCAGTGAAGCCGGGACAGGGTTCGGCGAGCAGTACTTC; CDR3: CASSEAGTGFGEQYF
size: few; D: TRBD1; V: TRBV11-2; J: TRBJ2-7; DNA: TGTGCCAGCAGCCCCAGAGACAGGGGATTAACCTACGAGCAGTACTTC; CDR3: CASSPRDRGLTYEQYF
size: many; D: NA; V: TRBV5-5; J: TRBJ2-1; DNA: TGTGCCAGCAGCTTAACCCTTTGGGGTGAGCAGTTCTTC; CDR3: CASSLTLWGEQFF